This T cell receptor (beta chain) was identified in a study of blood T cell repertoires in COVID-19. The recovered donors of Cohort 3 showed two negative PCRs, clearance, or symptom resolution. Profiled with immunoSEQ multiplex PCR; TCRdb holds only in-frame clones, not every one. The profile covers 390,000 or so clones, with 80% to 90% appearing a single time and about 1% taken by the ten largest. In regard to this clone: Additional DNA sequences in this sample encode the identical CDR3.

This TCR derives from a young man who had recovered from COVID-19. Specimen: PBMCs or T cells enriched from blood (not recorded which).

The CDR3 is CASSRTSGSYEQYF. DNA for the CDR3: TGTGCCAGTAGTAGGACTAGCGGGTCCTACGAGCAGTACTTC. V usage is TRBV19 and J usage is TRBJ2-7, with 11 bases matching TRBD2. CDR3 length: 14 residues. Trimming removed 4 bases from V and 1 base from J; junction bases left unmatched: 0. Germline values: CDR1 LNHDA, CDR2 SQIVND (reference sequence).